This T cell receptor (beta chain) was identified in a study of type 1 regulatory T cells. TCRdb called the reads again in MiXCR, with one record for every CDR3 protein. The sample yields more than 60,000 distinct CDR3 sequences, approximately 60% seen once. The V gene's germline CDR1 is SGHTA and CDR2 FQGNSA. The V gene lost 0 bases and the J gene lost 3 bases, with 13 bases spanning the gap. This CDR3 has 16 amino acids. There are a few counts of this clonotype. The antigen remains unidentified. The receptor was isolated from a human donor in good health. The J gene is TRBJ2-3, the V gene TRBV7-2; D unresolved. The sequenced sample was cultured non-Tr1 T cells, either the whole culture or a sorted T cell fraction (not recorded which). The CDR3 loop is CASSLAASMRTDTQYF. DNA for the CDR3: TGTGCCAGCAGCTTAGCAGCGAGCATGCGGACAGATACGCAGTATTTT. The entire variable domain, with the rest obtained from reference TRBV7-2 and TRBJ2-3, is as follows: GAGVSQSPSNKVTEKGKDVELRCDPISGHTALYWYRQSLGQGLEFLIYFQGNSAPDKSGLPSDRFSAERTGGSVSTLTIQRTQQEDSAVYLCASSLAASMRTDTQYFGPGTRLTVL.